This T cell receptor (beta chain) was obtained from a study of cytomegalovirus exposure and HLA in healthy donors. Study results and caveats: Across donors, most TCRs were seen rarely, yet some public ones were widespread. Associated with cytomegalovirus, according to the listing, were 164 TCR beta chains.

Germline V gene data show CDR1 as KGHSH and CDR2 as LQKENI. Trimming shortened V by 3 bases and J by 7 bases, and 18 bases separated the two germline ends. This CDR3 is built from 16 residues. As to this clone: Its antigen is currently unknown.

The assay was immunoSEQ multiplex PCR, and TCRdb's table has in-frame clones only and misses some. The sample contains 100,000 or so clones, roughly 85% of which appear only once. This rearrangement joins TRBV18 to TRBJ1-4, with a tentative D call TRBD1 (6 bases). This TCR derives from a man in his late teens or twenties in good health and CMV-seropositive. Input material: PBMCs. The CDR3 here is CASSPRTGNTGEKLFF. The CDR3, as DNA: TGTGCCAGCTCACCGAGAACAGGGAACACGGGTGAAAAACTGTTTTTT.